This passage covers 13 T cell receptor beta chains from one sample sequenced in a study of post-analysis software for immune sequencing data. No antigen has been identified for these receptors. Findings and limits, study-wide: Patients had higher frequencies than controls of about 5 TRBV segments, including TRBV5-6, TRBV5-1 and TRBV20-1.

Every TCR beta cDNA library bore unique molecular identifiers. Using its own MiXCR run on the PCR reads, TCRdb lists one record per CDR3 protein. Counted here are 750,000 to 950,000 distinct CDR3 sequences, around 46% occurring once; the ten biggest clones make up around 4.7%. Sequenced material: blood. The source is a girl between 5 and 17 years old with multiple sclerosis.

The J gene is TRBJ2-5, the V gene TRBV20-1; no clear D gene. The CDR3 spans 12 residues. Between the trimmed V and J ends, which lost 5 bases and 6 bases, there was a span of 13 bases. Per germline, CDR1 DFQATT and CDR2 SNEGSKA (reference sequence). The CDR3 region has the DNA TGCAGTGCTCCATCTGGCCCCCAGACCCAGTACTTC. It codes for CSAPSGPQTQYF.

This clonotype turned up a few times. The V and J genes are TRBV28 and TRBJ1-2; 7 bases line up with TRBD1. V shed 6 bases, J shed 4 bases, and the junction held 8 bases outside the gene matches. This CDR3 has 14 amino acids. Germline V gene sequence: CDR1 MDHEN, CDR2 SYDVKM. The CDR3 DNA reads TGTGCCAGCAGCCGACAGGGAATTGGCTATGGCTACACCTTC. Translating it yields CASSRQGIGYGYTF.

The CDR3: CASSSQGHIPYEQYF. The CDR3 bases are TGTGCCAGCAGCTCTCAGGGGCATATCCCCTACGAGCAGTACTTC. The chain joins TRBV27 to TRBJ2-7; TRBD1 is a possible D gene (6 bases). V shed 6 bases and J shed 2 bases, with 17 bases lying between them. Germline lookup yields CDR1 MNHEY and CDR2 SMNVEV (reference sequence). The CDR3 length is 15 residues.

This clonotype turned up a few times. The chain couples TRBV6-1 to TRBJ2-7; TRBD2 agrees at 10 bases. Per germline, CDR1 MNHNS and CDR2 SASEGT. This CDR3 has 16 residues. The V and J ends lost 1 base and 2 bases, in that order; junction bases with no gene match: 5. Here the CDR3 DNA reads TGTGCCAGCAGTGAAGGAGCGGGAGGGCCCCCCTACGAGCAGTACTTC. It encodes CASSEGAGGPPYEQYF.

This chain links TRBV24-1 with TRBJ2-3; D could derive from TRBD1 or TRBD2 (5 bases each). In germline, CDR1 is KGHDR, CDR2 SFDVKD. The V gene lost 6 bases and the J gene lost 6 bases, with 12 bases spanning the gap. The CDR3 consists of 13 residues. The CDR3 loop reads CATSPTGADTQYF. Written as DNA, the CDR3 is TGTGCCACCAGTCCCACCGGGGCTGATACGCAGTATTTT.

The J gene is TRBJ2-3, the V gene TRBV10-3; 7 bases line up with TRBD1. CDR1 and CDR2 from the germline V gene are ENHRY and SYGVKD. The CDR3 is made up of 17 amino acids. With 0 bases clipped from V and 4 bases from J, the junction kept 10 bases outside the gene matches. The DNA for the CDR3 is TGTGCCATCAGTGAGTCCAAGAACAGGGGAAGCTCAGATACGCAGTATTTT. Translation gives CAISESKNRGSSDTQYF.

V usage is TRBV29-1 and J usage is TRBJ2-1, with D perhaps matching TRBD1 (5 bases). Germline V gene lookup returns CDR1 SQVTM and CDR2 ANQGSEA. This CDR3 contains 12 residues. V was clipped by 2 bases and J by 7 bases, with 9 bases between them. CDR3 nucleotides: TGCAGCGTTGAACAGGGAAGGAATGAGCAGTTCTTC. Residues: CSVEQGRNEQFF.

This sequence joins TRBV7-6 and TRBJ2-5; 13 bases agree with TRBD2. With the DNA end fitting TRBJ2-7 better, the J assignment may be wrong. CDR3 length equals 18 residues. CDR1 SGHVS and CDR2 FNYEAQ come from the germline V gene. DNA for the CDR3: TGTGCCAGCGGGGGCCCACGTGGACTAGCGGGAGTTGTTAACGAGCAGTACTTC. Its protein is CASGGPRGLAGVVNEQYF.

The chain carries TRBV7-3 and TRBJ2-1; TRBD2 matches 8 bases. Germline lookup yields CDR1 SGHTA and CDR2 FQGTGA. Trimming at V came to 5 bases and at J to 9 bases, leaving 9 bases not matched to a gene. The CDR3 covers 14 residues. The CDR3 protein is CASSPTSASSEQFF. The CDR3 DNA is TGTGCCAGCAGCCCGACTAGCGCGTCGTCTGAGCAGTTCTTC.

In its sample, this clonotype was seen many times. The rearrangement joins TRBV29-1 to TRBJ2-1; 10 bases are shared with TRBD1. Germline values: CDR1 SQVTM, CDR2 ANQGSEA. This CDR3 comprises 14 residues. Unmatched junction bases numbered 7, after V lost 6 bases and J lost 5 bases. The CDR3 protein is CSVAEGTGDNEQFF. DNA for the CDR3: TGCAGCGTGGCAGAAGGGACAGGGGACAATGAGCAGTTCTTC.

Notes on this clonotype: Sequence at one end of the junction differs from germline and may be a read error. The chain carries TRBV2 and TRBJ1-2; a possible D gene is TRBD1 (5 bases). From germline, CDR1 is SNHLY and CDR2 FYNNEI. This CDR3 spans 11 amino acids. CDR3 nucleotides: TGTGCCAGCATCCAACAGGATGGCTGCACCTTC. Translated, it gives CASIQQDGCTF. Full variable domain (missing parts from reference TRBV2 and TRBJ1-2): EPEVTQTPSHQVTQMGQEVILRCVPISNHLYFYWYRQILGQKVEFLVSFYNNEISEKSEIFDDQFSVERPDGSNFTLKIRSTKLEDSAMYFCASIQQDGCTFGSGTRLTVV.

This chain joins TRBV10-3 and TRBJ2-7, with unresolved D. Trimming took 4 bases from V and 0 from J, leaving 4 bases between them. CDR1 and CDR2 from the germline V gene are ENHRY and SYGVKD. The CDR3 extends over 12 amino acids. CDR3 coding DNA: TGTGCCATCAGTGGGGCCTCCTACGAGCAGTACTTC. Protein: CAISGASYEQYF.

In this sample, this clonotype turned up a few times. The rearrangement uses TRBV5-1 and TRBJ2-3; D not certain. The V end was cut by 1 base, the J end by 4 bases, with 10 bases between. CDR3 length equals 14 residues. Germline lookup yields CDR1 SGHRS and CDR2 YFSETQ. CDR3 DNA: TGCGCCAGCAGCTTGAGTTGGGCGGCAGATACGCAGTATTTT. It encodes CASSLSWAADTQYF.